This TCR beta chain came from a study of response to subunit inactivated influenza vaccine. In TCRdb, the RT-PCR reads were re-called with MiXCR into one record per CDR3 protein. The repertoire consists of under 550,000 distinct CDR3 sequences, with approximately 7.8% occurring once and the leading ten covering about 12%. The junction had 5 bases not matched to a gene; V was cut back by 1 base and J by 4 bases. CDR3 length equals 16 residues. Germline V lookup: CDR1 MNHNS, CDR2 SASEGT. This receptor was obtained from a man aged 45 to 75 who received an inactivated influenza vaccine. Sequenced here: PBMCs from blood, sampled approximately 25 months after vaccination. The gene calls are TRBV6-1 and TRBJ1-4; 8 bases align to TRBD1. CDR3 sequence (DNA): TGTGCCAGCAGTGAAGGGACAGGGTTAAGTAATGAAAAACTGTTTTTT. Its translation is CASSEGTGLSNEKLFF.